These 11 T cell receptor beta chains came from one sample sequenced in a study of T cell repertoires and HLA-DP antigens listed by TCRdb under 2018. Their antigens remain unidentified. The method behind the library was the immunoSEQ multiplex PCR assay. TCRdb holds this immuneACCESS table with in-frame rearrangements only. Some clones are missing; in checked studies, unresolved V genes explain under half, and the rest has no known cause. The sample data list around 100,000 clones, and 80% to 95% of these were observed just once. The top ten hold less than 0.35% of the sample. Sequenced input: CD4+ T cells from PBMCs. The receptor source for this set is a young woman in good health and CMV-seronegative.

The chain carries TRBV28 and TRBJ2-2; 8 nucleotides align to TRBD1. CDR3 length: 17 residues. With 3 bases clipped from V and 3 bases from J, the junction kept 9 bases outside the gene matches. Germline values: CDR1 MDHEN, CDR2 SYDVKM. The chain's CDR3 is CASSLRGRGPDTGELFF. The CDR3 DNA reads as TGTGCCAGCAGTTTGAGGGGCAGGGGGCCGGACACCGGGGAGCTGTTTTTT.

The rearrangement joins TRBV18 to TRBJ2-7; 7 bases are shared with TRBD1. CDR1 and CDR2 (germline): KGHSH, LQKENI. The CDR3 covers 14 residues. The ends lost 2 bases at V and 1 base at J; junction bases unmatched: 2. The CDR3 DNA is TGTGCCAGCTCACCAACAGGGGCATCCTACGAGCAGTACTTC. Translation gives CASSPTGASYEQYF.

V gene TRBV19 combines with J gene TRBJ2-3; possible D gene TRBD2, 6 bases. Per the germline V gene, CDR1 is LNHDA and CDR2 is SQIVND (reference sequence). This CDR3 has 14 amino acids. V lost 4 bases, J lost 3 bases, and 11 bases lay in between. The CDR3 DNA is TGTGCCAGTAGTACCCCAGGGAGGACAGATACGCAGTATTTT. Translation gives CASSTPGRTDTQYF.

V and J are TRBV18 and TRBJ1-1; D might be TRBD1 (6 bases). CDR1 is KGHSH and CDR2 is LQKENI in the germline V gene. The CDR3 consists of 14 residues. V was clipped by 6 bases and J by 2 bases, with 13 bases between them. DNA of the CDR3: TGTGCCAGCTCCCAAGCAGGGGAAAACACTGAAGCTTTCTTT. It translates to CASSQAGENTEAFF.

The genes are TRBV9 and TRBJ1-6; tentative D call: TRBD1 (5 bases). Germline V gives CDR1 SGDLS, CDR2 YYNGEE. The V gene lost 4 bases and the J gene lost 8 bases, with 19 bases spanning the gap. The CDR3 spans 16 residues. In nucleotides, the CDR3 is TGTGCCAGCAGCCGACAGCCAACGGGGGTAGATTCACCCCTCCACTTT. As protein: CASSRQPTGVDSPLHF.

The chain joins TRBV9 to TRBJ2-5; D is perhaps TRBD2 (6 bases). The length of the CDR3 is 16 residues. Germline CDR1 and CDR2: SGDLS and YYNGEE. Trimming took 4 bases from V and 5 from J, leaving 21 bases between them. In nucleotides, the CDR3 is TGTGCCAGCAGCCCCCGGGAGAGGGGTAGTCGGGAGACCCAGTACTTC. Encoded protein: CASSPRERGSRETQYF. Filled out from reference TRBV9 and TRBJ2-5, the complete variable domain reads DSGVTQTPKHLITATGQRVTLRCSPRSGDLSVYWYQQSLDQGLQFLIQYYNGEERAKGNILERFSAQQFPDLHSELNLSSLELGDSALYFCASSPRERGSRETQYFGPGTRLLVL.

The chain is built from TRBV9 and TRBJ2-6; 9 positions match TRBD1. The ends lost 4 bases at V and 0 bases at J; junction bases unmatched: 11. The CDR3 is made up of 19 amino acids. Looked up from germline, CDR1 is SGDLS and CDR2 is YYNGEE. The DNA of the CDR3 is TGTGCCAGCAGCCCGAGATTTGGGACAGGGTCCTCTGGGGCCAACGTCCTGACTTTC. Its protein product is CASSPRFGTGSSGANVLTF.

This chain links TRBV5-1 with TRBJ2-6; possible D gene TRBD2, 6 bases. V was clipped by 2 bases and J by 2 bases, with 8 bases between them. The CDR3 length is 15 residues. Per germline, CDR1 SGHRS and CDR2 YFSETQ. Here the CDR3 reads CASSFGGAGANVLTF. For the CDR3, the DNA is TGCGCCAGCAGCTTCGGCGGGGCTGGGGCCAACGTCCTGACTTTC. The whole variable domain, filled in from reference TRBV5-1 and TRBJ2-6, reads KAGVTQTPRYLIKTRGQQVTLSCSPISGHRSVSWYQQTPGQGLQFLFEYFSETQRNKGNFPGRFSGRQFSNSRSEMNVSTLELGDSALYLCASSFGGAGANVLTFGAGSRLTVL.

The rearrangement links TRBV28 to TRBJ2-7; D is perhaps TRBD1 (7 bases). CDR3 size: 16 residues. Trimming shortened V by 0 bases and J by 4 bases, and 16 bases separated the two germline ends. Germline-derived CDR1 and CDR2 are MDHEN and SYDVKM. CDR3 sequence reads: CASSLWGDRGGYEQYF. The CDR3 DNA sequence: TGTGCCAGCAGTTTATGGGGGGACAGAGGAGGGTACGAGCAGTACTTC.

The V and J genes are TRBV19 and TRBJ1-5; 12 nucleotides match TRBD1. CDR1 and CDR2 from the germline V gene are LNHDA and SQIVND (reference sequence). CDR3 length equals 15 residues. The J segment lost 8 bases and the V segment lost 3 bases, leaving 5 bases of the junction unmatched. Here the CDR3 DNA reads TGTGCCAGTAGTATCCCGGGACAGGGGGCTAAGCCCCAGCATTTT. Translating it yields CASSIPGQGAKPQHF.

This clone came up once. The chain couples TRBV9 to TRBJ2-1; TRBD1 is a possible D gene (6 bases). V was clipped by 7 bases and J by 3 bases, with 11 bases between them. Germline V gene data show CDR1 as SGDLS and CDR2 as YYNGEE. The CDR3 spans 13 residues. CDR3 sequence reads: CASAGGLYNEQFF. The CDR3 DNA reads TGTGCCAGCGCTGGGGGCCTCTACAATGAGCAGTTCTTC.